This T cell receptor beta chain was obtained from a study of T cells in Graves' hyperthyroidism and ophthalmopathy. These patients, aged 18 to 65, had recently diagnosed hyperthyroidism lasting under 2 months. Any patient presenting with uncontrolled infection, other autoimmune disease, pregnancy or lactation was left out. Diagnoses rested on clinical symptoms, serum thyroxine and TRAb, thyroid ultrasound and orbital computed tomography. The source of the PBMCs was about 10 ml of fresh peripheral blood. The TCR beta CDR3 regions underwent amplification using RNA transcripts as the source. TCR CDR3 regions were first amplified by RT-PCR with HTBI primers. TCRdb reprocessed the multiplex PCR reads via MiXCR and lists one record per CDR3 protein. The table shows fewer than 900,000 distinct CDR3 sequences, with 16% occurring only once. This CDR3 is built from 14 residues. V shed 4 bases and J shed 4 bases, with 11 bases lying between them. Germline V lookup: CDR1 MDHEN, CDR2 SYDVKM.

This clonotype was seen repeatedly, ten times or more. This receptor was obtained from a man aged 18 to 29 with Graves' hyperthyroidism. Sequenced sample: blood. The rearrangement links TRBV28 to TRBJ1-5; D remains unclear. The CDR3 sequence is CASSSPVGNQPQHF. The CDR3 DNA reads as TGTGCCAGCAGTTCCCCCGTGGGGAATCAGCCCCAGCATTTT. The full variable domain, in which reference TRBV28 and TRBJ1-5 provide the parts outside the CDR3, is DVKVTQSSRYLVKRTGEKVFLECVQDMDHENMFWYRQDPGLGLRLIYFSYDVKMKEKGDIPEGYSVSREKKERFSLILESASTNQTSMYLCASSSPVGNQPQHFGDGTRLSIL.